This TCR beta chain was recovered during a study of cytomegalovirus exposure and HLA in healthy donors (TCRdb year 2017). With regard to the full study: An earlier analysis of roughly 610 of the donors reported roughly 300 Gb of sequence data and 95 million to 120 million unique TCR beta sequences obtained from around 170 million T cells. Around 330 gigabases of sequencing data and around 90 million unique TCR sequences made up an early release that covered approximately 620 HLA-typed donors. Of the roughly 410 genotyped donors, 70% to 90% were placed in the genetic ancestry cluster associated with self-reported Caucasian donors. The aim of the study was to test whether cataloging public T cell receptors could identify signatures of past pathogen exposure. Using immunosequencing, the study profiled T cell repertoires from 500 to 800 subjects and related those repertoires to cytomegalovirus serostatus. Along with the approximately 700-subject first cohort, a separate validation cohort of about 110 different subjects was used. The study combined high-throughput TCR immunosequencing, statistical association of individual TCRs with disease status, and machine learning to predict cytomegalovirus infection status. A later analysis re-examined previously published TCR beta repertoires from roughly 650 donors and added high-resolution HLA genotyping to investigate patterns of TCR occurrence. In the later analysis, no new phenotypic data were used to find candidate immune exposures; instead, reliance was placed on TCR beta sequences and their occurrence across donors. An earlier analysis of 500 to 650 of the donors applied high-throughput TCR beta sequencing to assess whether each TCR beta V gene segment acted as functional or pseudogenic. Donor age, sex, ethnicity and CMV serostatus were compiled together with the repertoire data. A later genetic analysis took genome-wide SNP genotypes for about 65% of the roughly 670 donors and used that subset as a discovery cohort. Every repertoire in the discovery cohort had been generated on one and the same sequencing platform. HLA typing covered class I and class II loci at four-digit resolution. The number of donors typed differed by locus, with 629-630 for A, B, C, DRB1 and DQB1, around 520 for DQA1, over 600 for DPA1, and 450 to 480 for DPB1. Several DR-DQ haplotypes were handled as single units for association and clustering because linkage in the cohort was strong. Among about 410 genotyped donors of the cohort, an average of roughly 230,000 unique TCR beta nucleotide sequences was sequenced per donor, of which 15% to 20% were non-productive.

In total, about 650 healthy bone marrow donors made up the cohort. All cohort members were sampled while nominally healthy, although unrecorded immune exposures were likely present. The donor was CMV seropositive and belonged to the group of 270 or so seropositive cohort members. Every donor gave a peripheral blood sample, and the peripheral blood mononuclear cells from that sample were used for TCR beta sequencing. The Qiagen DNeasy Blood Extraction Kit was used to extract genomic DNA from the blood cell samples. As concerns this clone: It has no known antigen specificity. Nothing much larger sits one base from this clone, and base qualities are not available.

Findings and caveats that apply to the study as a whole: In the study, around 160 TCR beta chains were listed as associated with cytomegalovirus. The presence/absence analyses assumed that sequencing depth was roughly uniform across donors, and that assumption may not be true. Several of the top co-occurrence clusters appeared to be linked to parvovirus B19, influenza, CMV and Epstein-Barr virus, according to a later analysis. In a later analysis, HLA-associated TCR beta chains were found to be more clonally expanded and to have lower generation probabilities than equally common non-associated chains. The authors suggested that the approach could potentially be generalized to other disease states and immunological phenotypes. According to a later genetic analysis, donors in an Asian-associated ancestry cluster had fewer N-insertions in productive TCRs than the roughly 670-donor mean. The only immune exposure information available for the cohort was CMV serostatus. A cluster of highly shared sequence variants was judged likely to represent a technical artifact of the sequencing pipeline. Because some donors lacked HLA typing at each locus, the association tests relied only on the typed subset. A later analysis found that most CMV-associated TCR beta chains appeared HLA-restricted, with HLA associations seemingly driven largely by CMV exposure. A further reported finding was that TCR beta sequences accurately predicted the HLA-A and HLA-B alleles for most subjects in the first cohort. In a later analysis, TCR association rates were found to vary across HLA loci, with the most associated TCRs seen for DRB1 alleles and the fewest for HLA-C alleles. Some IMGT-functional V segments, including TRBV6-2 and TRBV6-3, could not be told apart with the 87-base-pair reads, so those segments were excluded. Linkage disequilibrium might explain the correlated functional status among segregating V segments, but an unknown experimental factor could not be excluded. Because counts were too low, about 18 rarely observed V segments, including chromosome 9 orphons, were excluded from the earlier analysis of 587 of the donors. The classifier was reported to diagnose cytomegalovirus status with high specificity and sensitivity in both the original cohort and the validation cohort. Assigning TCR associations to individual alleles was difficult when HLA alleles, especially DR and DQ, strongly co-occurred. This cohort had only TCR beta chains sequenced, and the lack of alpha or paired-chain data limited which features could be detected. Most TCR sequences were seen in very few donors, while some public TCRs were found in many individuals. In a later genetic analysis, a missense DCLRE1C variant was associated with V-gene and J-gene trimming of TCR beta chains, and the association was replicated in an independent cohort. In vitro tests confirmed that a few of the cytomegalovirus-associated TCR beta chains recognize cytomegalovirus antigens. At a false discovery rate of 0.05, a later analysis linked under 20,000 TCR beta sequences to specific HLA alleles. Broadly in line with IMGT annotations, most TCR beta V segments showed up in productive rearrangements about 87% or about 30% of the time in an earlier analysis of 587 of the donors.

Library preparation used the immunoSEQ multiplex PCR assay. For the multiplex PCR, a mixture combining 60 forward primers for TCR Vbeta segments and 13 reverse primers for TCR Jbeta segments was used. The CDR3 region of rearranged TCR beta genes was amplified from genomic DNA with a multiplex PCR assay. On the Illumina HiSeq System, the amplified TCR beta libraries were sequenced as 87-base-pair reads. The authors' analysis ran thus. Across the 640 or so repertoires, a later analysis counted 80 million or so unique TCR beta chains, around 11 million of which were shared by at least two donors. To remove PCR and sequencing errors, raw reads were error-corrected and collapsed into unique sequences using a nearest-neighbor algorithm that merged closely related sequences. CDR3 sequences were aligned to IMGT reference sequences to assign V, D and J gene segments. For a sequence to be retained, a match of at least six nucleotides was required to both a V gene segment and a J gene segment. A rearrangement counted as productive if the CDR3 had no stop codons and remained in frame with V and J, and every other rearrangement counted as non-productive. Following IMGT convention, CDR3 was defined as the stretch from the second conserved V-encoded cysteine up to the conserved J-encoded phenylalanine. In an earlier analysis of around 570 of the donors, sequences lacking an unambiguous match to a single V gene segment were excluded. An earlier analysis of about 600 of the donors called V segments functional above 56.7% productive rearrangements and segregating when the between-donor standard deviation exceeded 5%. A statistical classification framework was developed to diagnose cytomegalovirus status using the catalog of TCR beta chain sequences. In a later analysis, V and J genes were assigned by comparing TCR nucleotide sequences against IMGT/GENE-DB human TR gene sequences. Using the TCRdist pipeline, a later analysis assigned CDR3 sequences along with most-parsimonious VDJ recombination scenarios. In a later analysis, each TCR beta chain was defined by its CDR3 amino acid sequence together with its V-gene family, and reads without a unique V-gene family were excluded. In a later analysis, approximately 640 highly shared, low-generation-probability nucleotide sequences were removed to address suspected cross-contamination and a sequencing artifact. A later analysis calculated a clonal expansion index for each public chain from normalized within-repertoire ranks of inferred template counts. In a later analysis, generation probabilities were computed using a VDJ recombination model fitted to out-of-frame rearrangements, and the results were checked against IGoR. In a later analysis, TCR-TCR, TCR-HLA and TCR-CMV co-occurrence was scored with hypergeometric tests, and a repertoire-size bias correction was applied to TCR pairs. In a later analysis, false discovery rates were estimated by permuting HLA or CMV assignments 20 times. A later analysis grouped co-occurring TCRs with DBSCAN, adding TCRdist sequence similarity when clustering within HLA-allele-positive subsets. Repertoires with fewer than 30,000 or more than 120,000 public chains, plus five repertoires with anomalous nucleotide sharing, were excluded from co-occurrence clustering. The immuneACCESS repertoire file appears here via TCRdb, limited to in-frame rearrangements. These files lack a portion of the clones; in checked studies, under half of the deficit traces to unresolved V genes, and the cause of the others is not known. V and J calls and clone size are given by that table; D and trimming were obtained from the DNA. The sample has 75,000 to 100,000 clones on record, 75% to 85% of them singletons. The ten largest make up 9.5% to 12% of the sample.

CDR1 and CDR2 are read off the germline V gene (reference sequence) as SSHAT and FNYEAQ. Trimming costs V 1 base and J 6 bases, and their ends lie 8 bases apart. The CDR3 measures 13 amino acids from cysteine to phenylalanine. Only the CDR3 region is kept as DNA, spanning 39 bases read in frame from base 1. Sequencing used PBMCs. The TCR originated in a man aged 18 to 30 in good health and CMV-seropositive. Rearrangement joined TRBV7-7 to TRBJ2-3; no D gene is confidently identified. The CDR3 reads CASSLGLWDTQYF. The DNA is as follows: TGTGCCAGCAGCTTAGGACTGTGGGATACGCAGTATTTT.